Listed below are T cell receptor beta chains from one sample, sequenced in a study of blood T cell repertoires in COVID-19. Sequenced by immunoSEQ multiplex PCR; TCRdb stores in-frame clones only, minus some. The table records approximately 130,000 clones, around four fifths of them present only once. Sequencing used peripheral blood. The receptors derive from a human donor in a cohort sampled during active COVID-19. CDR3s leave out the opening cysteine and the closing phenylalanine or tryptophan. A D gene is named only where the DNA matches it firmly. Clone size is given for some rows only: seen once, a few or many times, or a class if the clone is expanded.

clone_size d_call j_call v_call cdr3_aa
NA TRBD1 TRBJ2-1 TRBV6-5 ASSSTGTGNLNEQF
NA NA TRBJ2-1 TRBV11-2 ASRGTPVWDNEQF
NA NA TRBJ1-3 TRBV5-5 ASSLVFGQLSGNTIY
NA NA TRBJ1-2 TRBV20-1 SANGVYGYT
NA TRBD1 TRBJ1-2 TRBV7-8 ASSLGPTGGTVGYT
NA TRBD1 TRBJ1-2 TRBV5-1 ASSLALQGDGYT
NA TRBD1 TRBJ1-1 TRBV11-3 ASSRDSLNTEAF
NA NA TRBJ1-5 TRBV7-9 ASSLLNQPQH
NA NA TRBJ1-1 TRBV5-4 ASSFQGMNTEAF
once NA TRBJ1-4 TRBV4-1 ASSQDRIRGPNEKLF
NA TRBD2 TRBJ2-1 TRBV19 ASSQASGERGQF
few NA TRBJ1-1 TRBV19 ASSPLRGFTEAF
NA NA TRBJ1-1 TRBV18 ASGVQNTEAF
NA NA TRBJ2-7 TRBV6-5 ASSYSGPGVEEQY
once TRBD2 TRBJ2-1 TRBV10-3 AISESMGGTSYNEQF
once NA TRBJ2-7 TRBV15 ATSRGGGQGVNEQY
NA NA TRBJ2-2 TRBV11-3 ASSQGWETGELF
NA NA TRBJ1-2 TRBV18 ATSLRGYGYT
NA TRBD2 TRBJ2-1 TRBV19 ASNTGGFYNEQF
NA NA TRBJ1-2 TRBV19 ASSIGGQRVDGYT
NA TRBD1 TRBJ1-1 TRBV25-1 ASSDPRGAMNTEAF
once NA TRBJ2-2 TRBV6-2/TRBV6-3 ASSYGHTGELF
once NA TRBJ1-4 TRBV30 AWSVRGGKLF
NA TRBD1 TRBJ1-1 TRBV3-1/TRBV3-2 ASSHPQGAFAF
NA NA TRBJ1-1 TRBV19 ASSTRTDRNTEAF
NA TRBD2 TRBJ2-7 TRBV29-1 SVGTSYRAEQY
NA TRBD1 TRBJ2-7 TRBV7-6 ASSLVSGQGTSYEQY
NA NA TRBJ2-5 TRBV3-1/TRBV3-2 ASSYPWGRSGETQY
NA TRBD2 TRBJ2-5 TRBV5-5 ASSLGLAGGETQY
NA TRBD1 TRBJ2-7 TRBV4-1 ASSQEKMDRGIYEQY
NA TRBD2 TRBJ2-2 TRBV24-1 ATSDTSAEANTGELF
NA NA TRBJ1-3 TRBV9 ASSVATGNGNTIY
many NA TRBJ2-7 TRBV7-9 ASSLAGEREQY
NA NA TRBJ2-7 TRBV19 ASSMGAGTYEQY
NA NA TRBJ1-1 TRBV28 ASSFPFSSEAF
NA TRBD1 TRBJ2-1 TRBV5-1 ASGTGGNEQF
NA NA TRBJ2-2 TRBV27 ASSFRLQNTGELF
few NA TRBJ1-3 TRBV7-7 ASSPGTHSGNTIY
once NA TRBJ2-3 TRBV5-1 ASSSLLQGLNTDTQY
NA TRBD2 TRBJ2-5 TRBV7-8 ASSFGLAGGQETQY
NA NA TRBJ1-2 TRBV30 AWSFSYGYT
NA TRBD1 TRBJ1-1 TRBV19 ASSMDRVAF
NA TRBD1 TRBJ2-1 TRBV6-5 ASSLGQGGEQF
NA TRBD2 TRBJ2-2 TRBV7-7 ASSPTTSGGLVGELF
once NA TRBJ2-7 TRBV9 ASSPSGVRGYEQY
NA TRBD1 TRBJ1-4 TRBV30 AWTTTGEFITNEKLF
NA TRBD1 TRBJ1-2 TRBV6-1 ASSESSGGSYGYT
NA NA TRBJ2-7 TRBV14 ASSQATYEQY